The clone carrying this TCR beta chain was observed a handful of times. Its antigen is still unknown. There were TCR beta CDR3 regions amplified from RNA transcripts. Using the HTBI primer set, a first-round RT-PCR was run on the TCR CDR3. TCRdb reprocessed the multiplex PCR reads with MiXCR, giving one entry per CDR3 protein. The sample includes hundreds of thousands of distinct CDR3 sequences, around 16% of them seen just once. The data belong to a study of T cells in Graves' hyperthyroidism and ophthalmopathy. Study details: It was at initial diagnosis, before any treatment, that peripheral blood was collected.

Study-level points and caveats: Most thyroid clonotypes expanded above 0.001 were also detected in blood.

This CDR3 spans 16 amino acids. V was pared by 5 bases and J by 0 bases, with 11 bases between. Germline V CDR1 and CDR2: SGHTA, FQGNSA. Based on clinical symptoms, serum thyroxine and TRAb, thyroid ultrasound and orbital computed tomography, diagnoses were reached. Fresh peripheral blood, 9.5 to 10 ml of it, supplied the PBMCs. The sequenced sample consisted of blood. This chain connects TRBV7-2 to TRBJ1-6; unclear D gene. This clonotype was sampled from a woman under 40 with Graves' hyperthyroidism. CDR3 coding DNA: TGTGCCAGCAGCCCTAGGGTTAGCTCCTATAATTCACCCCTCCACTTT. Its translation is CASSPRVSSYNSPLHF.